This T cell receptor (beta chain) was recovered during a study of blood T cell repertoires in COVID-19. At the level of the study: From T cells, B-cell-depleted T cells, or PBMCs came the material, which was cDNA or gDNA.

TCRdb's table, derived via immunoSEQ multiplex PCR, lists solely in-frame clones and lacks some. This table has tens of thousands of clones, approximately 90% appearing once. The specimen sequenced was peripheral blood. The source is a woman older than 75 with acute or convalescent COVID-19.

CDR3 coding DNA: TGTGCCAGCAGCTTACCCCGGGCCGTACCAGGGGCCCAGTACTTC. Its protein product is CASSLPRAVPGAQYF. This chain uses TRBV7-2 with TRBJ2-5; D is possibly TRBD1 (6 bases). This CDR3 is 15 amino acids long. The germline CDR1 and CDR2 sequences are SGHTA and FQGNSA. The germline V and J ends were trimmed by 2 bases and 9 bases, with 19 bases remaining between them. The full variable domain, its missing parts supplied by reference TRBV7-2 and TRBJ2-5, is GAGVSQSPSNKVTEKGKDVELRCDPISGHTALYWYRQSLGQGLEFLIYFQGNSAPDKSGLPSDRFSAERTGGSVSTLTIQRTQQEDSAVYLCASSLPRAVPGAQYFGPGTRLLVL.